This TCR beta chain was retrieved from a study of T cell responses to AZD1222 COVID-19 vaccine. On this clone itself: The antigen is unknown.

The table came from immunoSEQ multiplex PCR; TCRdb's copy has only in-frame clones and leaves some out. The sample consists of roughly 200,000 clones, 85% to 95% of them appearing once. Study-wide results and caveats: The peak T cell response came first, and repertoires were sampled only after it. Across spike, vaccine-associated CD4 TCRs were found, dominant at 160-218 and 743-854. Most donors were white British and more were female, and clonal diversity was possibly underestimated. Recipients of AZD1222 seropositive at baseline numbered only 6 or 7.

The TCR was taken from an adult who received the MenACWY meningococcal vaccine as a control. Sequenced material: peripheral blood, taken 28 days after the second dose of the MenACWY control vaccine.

CDR3 loop: CASSRDRGGNQPQHF. Written as DNA, the CDR3 is TGTGCCAGCAGCCGAGATAGGGGTGGCAATCAGCCCCAGCATTTT. This chain links TRBV27 with TRBJ1-5; D is possibly TRBD1 (5 bases). The germline CDR1 and CDR2 sequences are MNHEY and SMNVEV (reference sequence). With 6 bases removed from V and 2 bases from J, the gap between germline ends came to 14 bases. The CDR3 sequence is 15 residues long.